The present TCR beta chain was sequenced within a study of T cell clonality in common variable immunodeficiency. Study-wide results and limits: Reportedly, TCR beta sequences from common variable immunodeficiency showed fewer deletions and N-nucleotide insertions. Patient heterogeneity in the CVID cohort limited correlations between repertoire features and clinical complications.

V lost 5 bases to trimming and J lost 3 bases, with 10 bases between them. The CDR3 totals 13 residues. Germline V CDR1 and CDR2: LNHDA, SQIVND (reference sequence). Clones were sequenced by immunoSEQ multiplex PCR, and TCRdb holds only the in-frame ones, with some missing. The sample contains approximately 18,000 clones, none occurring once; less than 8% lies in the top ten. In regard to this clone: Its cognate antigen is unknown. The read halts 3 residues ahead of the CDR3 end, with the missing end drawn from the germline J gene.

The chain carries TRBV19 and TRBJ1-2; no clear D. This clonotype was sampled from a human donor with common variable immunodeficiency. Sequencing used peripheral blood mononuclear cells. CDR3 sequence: CASSGQNDYGYTF. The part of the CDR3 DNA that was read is TGTGCCAGTAGTGGGCAGAACGACTATGGC.